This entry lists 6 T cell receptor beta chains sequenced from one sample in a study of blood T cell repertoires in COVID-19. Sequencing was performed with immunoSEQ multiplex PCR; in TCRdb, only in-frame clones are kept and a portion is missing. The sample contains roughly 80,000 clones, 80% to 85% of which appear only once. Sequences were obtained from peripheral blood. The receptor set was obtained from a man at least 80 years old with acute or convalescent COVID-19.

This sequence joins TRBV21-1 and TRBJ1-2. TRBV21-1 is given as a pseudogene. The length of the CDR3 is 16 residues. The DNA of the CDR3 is TGTGCCAGCAGCAAAGCGGGGACTCCACTGGGGTATGGCTACACCTTC. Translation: CASSKAGTPLGYGYTF.

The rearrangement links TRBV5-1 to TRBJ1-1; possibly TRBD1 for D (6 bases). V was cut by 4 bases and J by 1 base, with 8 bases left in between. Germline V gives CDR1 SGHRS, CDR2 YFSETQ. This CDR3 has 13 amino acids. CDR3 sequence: CASSEDRNTEAFF. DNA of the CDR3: TGCGCCAGCAGCGAGGACAGGAACACTGAAGCTTTCTTT.

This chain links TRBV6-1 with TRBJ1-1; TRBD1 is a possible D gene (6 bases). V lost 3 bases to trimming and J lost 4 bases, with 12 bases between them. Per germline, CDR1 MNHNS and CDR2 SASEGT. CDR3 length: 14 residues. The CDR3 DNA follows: TGTGCCAGCAGTGATGGGGGCGGGAGCACTGAAGCTTTCTTT. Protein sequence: CASSDGGGSTEAFF.

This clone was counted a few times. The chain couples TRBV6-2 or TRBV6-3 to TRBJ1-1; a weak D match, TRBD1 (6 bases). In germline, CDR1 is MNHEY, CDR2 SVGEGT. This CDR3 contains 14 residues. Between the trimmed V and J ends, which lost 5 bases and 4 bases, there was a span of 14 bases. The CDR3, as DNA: TGTGCCAGCAGTCAATATACAGGGAGCACTGAAGCTTTCTTT. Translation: CASSQYTGSTEAFF.

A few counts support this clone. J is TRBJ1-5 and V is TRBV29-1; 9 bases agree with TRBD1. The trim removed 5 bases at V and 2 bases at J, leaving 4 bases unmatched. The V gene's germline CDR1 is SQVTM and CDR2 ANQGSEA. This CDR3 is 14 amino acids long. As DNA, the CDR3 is TGCAGCGTTCTAACAGGGGGCGGCAATCAGCCCCAGCATTTT. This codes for CSVLTGGGNQPQHF.

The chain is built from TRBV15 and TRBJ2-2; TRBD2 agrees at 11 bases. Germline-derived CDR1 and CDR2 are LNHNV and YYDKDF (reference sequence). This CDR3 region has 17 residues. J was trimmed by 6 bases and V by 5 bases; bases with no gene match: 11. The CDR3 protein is CATSARGGLAGSGELFF. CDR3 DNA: TGTGCCACCAGCGCCCGGGGTGGACTAGCGGGTTCCGGGGAGCTGTTTTTT.